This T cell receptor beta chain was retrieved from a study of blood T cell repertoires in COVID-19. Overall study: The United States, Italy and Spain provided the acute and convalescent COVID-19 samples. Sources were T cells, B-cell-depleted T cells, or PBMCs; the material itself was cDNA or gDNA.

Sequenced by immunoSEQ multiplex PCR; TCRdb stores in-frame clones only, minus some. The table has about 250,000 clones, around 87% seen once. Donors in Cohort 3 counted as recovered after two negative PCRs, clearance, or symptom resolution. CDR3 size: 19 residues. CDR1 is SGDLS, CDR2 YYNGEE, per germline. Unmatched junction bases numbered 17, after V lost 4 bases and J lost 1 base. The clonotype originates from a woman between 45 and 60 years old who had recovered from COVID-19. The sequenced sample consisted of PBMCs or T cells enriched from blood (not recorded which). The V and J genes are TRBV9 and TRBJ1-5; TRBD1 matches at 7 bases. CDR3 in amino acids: CASSLRQGLWVWSNQPQHF. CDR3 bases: TGTGCCAGCAGCCTTAGACAGGGTCTTTGGGTGTGGAGCAATCAGCCCCAGCATTTT.